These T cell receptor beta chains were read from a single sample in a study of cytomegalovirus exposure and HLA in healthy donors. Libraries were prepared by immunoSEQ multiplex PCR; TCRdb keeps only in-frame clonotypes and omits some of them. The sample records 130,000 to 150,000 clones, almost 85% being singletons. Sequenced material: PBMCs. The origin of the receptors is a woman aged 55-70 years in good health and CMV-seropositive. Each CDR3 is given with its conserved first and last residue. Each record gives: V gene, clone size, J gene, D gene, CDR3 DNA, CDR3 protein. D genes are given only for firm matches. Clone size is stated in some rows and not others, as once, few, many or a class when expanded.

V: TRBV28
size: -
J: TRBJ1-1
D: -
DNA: TGTGCCAGCAGAACAGGGTTCACTGAAGCTTTCTTT
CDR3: CASRTGFTEAFF

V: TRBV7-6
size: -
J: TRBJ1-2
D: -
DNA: TGTGCCAGCAGCGGAACGGGATCAATGGCCTACACCTTC
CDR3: CASSGTGSMAYTF

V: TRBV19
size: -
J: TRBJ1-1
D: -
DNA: TGTGCCAGTAGTATTGGACCAGCGGGTACTGAAGCTTTCTTT
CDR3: CASSIGPAGTEAFF

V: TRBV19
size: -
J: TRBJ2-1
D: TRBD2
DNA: TGTGCCAGTAGTATCGGGGGACTAGCGAATGAGCAGTTCTTC
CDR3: CASSIGGLANEQFF

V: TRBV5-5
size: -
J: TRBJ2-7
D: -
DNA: TGTGCCAGCAGCTTGGGAGGACAGAAAACCTACGAGCAGTACTTC
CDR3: CASSLGGQKTYEQYF

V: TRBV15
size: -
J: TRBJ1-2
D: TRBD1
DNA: TGTGCCACCAGCACAGGGGGCTATGGCTACACCTTC
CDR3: CATSTGGYGYTF

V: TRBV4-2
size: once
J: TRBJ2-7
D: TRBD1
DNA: TGTGCCAGCAGCCAAGAACGGGGACAGGGTGTCAAGGCCGAGCAGTACTTC
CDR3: CASSQERGQGVKAEQYF

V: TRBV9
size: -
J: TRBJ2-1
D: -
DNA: TGTGCCAGCAGCGACGTCGGTAGCTCCTACAATGAGCAGTTCTTC
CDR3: CASSDVGSSYNEQFF

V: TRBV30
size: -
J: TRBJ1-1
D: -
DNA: TGTGCCTGGAGTCGGGACAACTTGAACACTGAAGCTTTCTTT
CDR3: CAWSRDNLNTEAFF

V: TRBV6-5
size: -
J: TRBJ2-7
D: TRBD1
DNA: TGTGCCAGCAGTCGTCTTGGGCAGGGGGCAGAGGAGCAGTACTTC
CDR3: CASSRLGQGAEEQYF

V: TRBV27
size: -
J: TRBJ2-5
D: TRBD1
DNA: TGTGCCAGCAGTACCTGGGACAGGGGAACGGAGACCCAGTACTTC
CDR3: CASSTWDRGTETQYF

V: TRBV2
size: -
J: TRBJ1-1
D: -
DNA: TGTGCCAGCAGTGCCCAGGGATTGGCTTTCTTT
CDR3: CASSAQGLAFF